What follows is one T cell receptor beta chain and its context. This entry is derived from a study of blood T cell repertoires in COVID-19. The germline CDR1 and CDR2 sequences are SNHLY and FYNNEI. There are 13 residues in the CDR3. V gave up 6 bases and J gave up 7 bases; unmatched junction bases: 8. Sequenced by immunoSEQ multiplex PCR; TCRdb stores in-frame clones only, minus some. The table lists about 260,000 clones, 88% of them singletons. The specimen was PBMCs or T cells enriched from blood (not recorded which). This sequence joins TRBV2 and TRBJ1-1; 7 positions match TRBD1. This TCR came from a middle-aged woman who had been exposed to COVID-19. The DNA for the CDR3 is TGTGCCAGCAGGATACAGGGGTTTCGTGAAGCTTTCTTT. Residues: CASRIQGFREAFF.